The 13 T cell receptor beta chains in this list originate from one sample, sequenced in a study of T cells in Graves' hyperthyroidism and ophthalmopathy. Regions amplified from RNA transcripts were the TCR beta CDR3 regions. Researchers ran a first-round RT-PCR on the TCR CDR3 using the HTBI primer set. From the multiplex PCR reads, TCRdb called clonotypes with MiXCR, one entry per CDR3 protein. The table has approximately 590,000 distinct CDR3 sequences, around 46% seen once; the top ten hold just over 8%. Specimen: peripheral blood or thyroid tissue (not recorded which). The receptors originated from a woman between 18 and 30 years old with Graves' hyperthyroidism.

The gene calls are TRBV6-6 and TRBJ2-5; TRBD2 matches at 9 bases. The CDR3 extends over 14 amino acids. The V segment lost 4 bases and the J segment 5 bases; nucleotides outside the gene matches: 5. CDR1 is MNHNY, CDR2 SVGAGI, per germline (reference sequence). The CDR3 loop is CASSLAGESETQYF. CDR3 DNA: TGTGCCAGCAGTTTAGCGGGAGAATCGGAGACCCAGTACTTC.

V usage is TRBV5-1 and J usage is TRBJ1-2, with TRBD1 matching 7 bases. CDR1 and CDR2 (germline): SGHRS, YFSETQ. The CDR3 has 15 amino acids. The junction had 7 bases not matched to a gene; V was cut back by 5 bases and J by 0 bases. This CDR3 is CASRIGTATNYGYTF. The DNA of the CDR3 is TGCGCCAGCAGAATTGGGACAGCCACTAACTATGGCTACACCTTC.

This clonotype was seen many times. The V gene is TRBV10-3, the J gene TRBJ2-2, with D possibly called TRBD1 or TRBD2 (5 bases each). V lost 6 bases and J lost 4, with 24 bases in between. The CDR3 has 18 amino acids. Germline CDR1 and CDR2: ENHRY and SYGVKD. The CDR3 DNA reads as TGTGCCATCAGCGCCGGGACCGCCTCCTCCCGAAGCACCGGGGAGCTGTTTTTT. Residues: CAISAGTASSRSTGELFF.

A single count supports this clonotype. A much larger clone sits a single nucleotide away, making a read error possible. This rearrangement joins TRBV24-1 to TRBJ2-5; D might be TRBD1 or TRBD2, each matching 5 bases. The CDR3 is 15 amino acids. V shed 3 bases and J shed 4 bases, with 14 bases lying between them. Germline V gene lookup returns CDR1 KGHDR and CDR2 SFDVKD. Here the CDR3 DNA reads TGTGCCACCAGTGATCCCGCCCCCGGGACAGAGACCCAGTACTTC. It yields the protein CATSDPAPGTETQYF.

This clonotype was counted many times. This chain joins TRBV2 and TRBJ2-5; D unresolved. Per the germline V gene, CDR1 is SNHLY and CDR2 is FYNNEI. V was pared by 2 bases and J by 4 bases, with 14 bases between. This CDR3 is 15 amino acids long. CDR3 region: CASSERLAQRETQYF. The CDR3 region has the DNA TGTGCCAGCAGTGAACGGTTGGCCCAGAGAGAGACCCAGTACTTC. The complete variable domain, with remaining parts taken from reference TRBV2 and TRBJ2-5, reads EPEVTQTPSHQVTQMGQEVILRCVPISNHLYFYWYRQILGQKVEFLVSFYNNEISEKSEIFDDQFSVERPDGSNFTLKIRSTKLEDSAMYFCASSERLAQRETQYFGPGTRLLVL.

J is TRBJ2-5 and V is TRBV5-1; D is ambiguous. V dropped 3 bases and J dropped 5 bases, with 8 bases sitting between them. CDR1 is SGHRS, CDR2 YFSETQ, per germline. This CDR3 has 12 amino acids. CDR3 amino acids: CASSSLDETQYF. CDR3 DNA sequence: TGCGCCAGCAGCTCGCTGGACGAGACCCAGTACTTC.

The V and J genes are TRBV20-1 and TRBJ2-7, with TRBD1 as a possible D gene (6 bases). Trimming took 0 bases from V and 4 from J, leaving 13 bases between them. This CDR3 comprises 14 residues. Germline V gives CDR1 DFQATT, CDR2 SNEGSKA (reference sequence). The CDR3 region is CSARDQVRGYEQYF. The CDR3 region has the DNA TGCAGTGCTAGAGATCAGGTCAGGGGTTACGAGCAGTACTTC.

This sequence joins TRBV7-8 and TRBJ1-3, with 8 bases lining up with TRBD1. The length of the CDR3 is 19 residues. Germline CDR1 and CDR2: SGHVS and FQNEAQ. After removal of 5 bases from V and 1 base from J, the junction contained 16 bases not matched to a gene. This chain's CDR3 is CASSQRTGSYVRSGNTIYF. The CDR3 region has the DNA TGTGCCAGCAGCCAAAGGACAGGGAGTTATGTTCGTTCTGGAAACACCATATATTTT.

Worth noting for this clonotype: A much bigger clone sits one base away, suggesting this may be a read error. The J gene is TRBJ1-2, the V gene TRBV25-1; maybe TRBD1 (5 bases). CDR3 length equals 16 residues. Per germline, CDR1 MGHDK and CDR2 SYGVNS. CDR3 sequence (DNA): TGTGCCGGCAGCCAAGTCCGGGGACGGACTATGGGTGGCTACACCTTC. Translated, it gives CAGSQVRGRTMGGYTF.

The CDR3 sequence: CASSPKGLPAEQYF. CDR3 coding DNA: TGTGCCAGCAGCCCAAAGGGACTCCCCGCAGAGCAGTACTTC. The chain recombines TRBV9 with TRBJ2-7; TRBD2 is a possible D gene (6 bases). Germline loops: CDR1 SGDLS, CDR2 YYNGEE. The CDR3 is made up of 14 amino acids. Deletions cut 4 bases from V and 7 bases from J, with 18 bases between.

At least ten counts were recorded for this clonotype. V usage is TRBV14 and J usage is TRBJ2-7; D is unclear. Germline assignment: CDR1 SGHDN and CDR2 FVKESK. The germline V and J ends were trimmed by 2 bases and 3 bases, with 2 bases remaining between them. The CDR3 totals 11 residues. Here the CDR3 DNA reads TGTGCCAGCAGCCAACTCTACGAGCAGTACTTC. It codes for CASSQLYEQYF.

This clonotype came up once. The chain couples TRBV29-1 to TRBJ1-1; TRBD1 might be the D (5 bases). Germline CDR1 SQVTM, CDR2 ANQGSEA. The germline V and J ends were trimmed by 7 bases and 1 base, with 13 bases remaining between them. The CDR3 sequence is 13 residues long. CDR3 region: CSAKTAGNTEAFF. CDR3 nucleotides: TGCAGCGCGAAGACAGCGGGGAACACTGAAGCTTTCTTT.

The sample holds a few counts of this clonotype. The V call is TRBV24-1, the J call TRBJ2-2; no clear D. This CDR3 is 14 amino acids long. Germline CDR1 KGHDR, CDR2 SFDVKD. Trimming stripped 4 bases from V and 0 bases from J, with 5 bases between. The CDR3 DNA is TGTGCCACCAGTGAGGTAGCGAACACCGGGGAGCTGTTTTTT. It is translated as CATSEVANTGELFF.